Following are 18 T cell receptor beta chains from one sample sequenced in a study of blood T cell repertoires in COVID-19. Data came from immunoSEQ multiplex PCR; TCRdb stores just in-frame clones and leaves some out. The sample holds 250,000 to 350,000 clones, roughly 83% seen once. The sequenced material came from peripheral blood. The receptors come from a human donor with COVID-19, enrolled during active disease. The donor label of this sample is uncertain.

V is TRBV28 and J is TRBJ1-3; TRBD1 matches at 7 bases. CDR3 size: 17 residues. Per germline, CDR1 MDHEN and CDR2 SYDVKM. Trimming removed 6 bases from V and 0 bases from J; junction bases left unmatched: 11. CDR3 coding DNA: TGTGCCAGCAGAGCTCCGGGACAGACCTACTCTGGAAACACCATATATTTT. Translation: CASRAPGQTYSGNTIYF.

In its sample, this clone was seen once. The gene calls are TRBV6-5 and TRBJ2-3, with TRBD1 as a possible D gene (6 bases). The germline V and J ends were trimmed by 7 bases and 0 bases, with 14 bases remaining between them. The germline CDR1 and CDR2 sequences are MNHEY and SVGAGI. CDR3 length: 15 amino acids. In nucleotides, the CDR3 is TGTGCCAGCAATCCGACAGGACTCAGCACAGATACGCAGTATTTT. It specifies CASNPTGLSTDTQYF.

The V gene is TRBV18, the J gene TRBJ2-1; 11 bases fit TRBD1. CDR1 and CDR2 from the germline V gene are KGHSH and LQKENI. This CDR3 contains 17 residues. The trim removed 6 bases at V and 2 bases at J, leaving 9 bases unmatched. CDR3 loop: CASSSGQGGPTYNEQFF. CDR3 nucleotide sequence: TGTGCCAGCTCGTCGGGACAGGGGGGACCAACCTACAATGAGCAGTTCTTC. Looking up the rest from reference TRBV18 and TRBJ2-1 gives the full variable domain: NAGVMQNPRHLVRRRGQEARLRCSPMKGHSHVYWYRQLPEEGLKFMVYLQKENIIDESGMPKERFSAEFPKEGPSILRIQQVVRGDSAAYFCASSSGQGGPTYNEQFFGPGTRLTVL.

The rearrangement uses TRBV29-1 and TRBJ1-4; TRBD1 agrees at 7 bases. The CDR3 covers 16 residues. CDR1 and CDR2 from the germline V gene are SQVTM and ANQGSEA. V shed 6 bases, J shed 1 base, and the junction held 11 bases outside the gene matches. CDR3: CSVSGGFPGTNEKLFF. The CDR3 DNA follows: TGCAGCGTCTCAGGGGGTTTTCCGGGAACTAATGAAAAACTGTTTTTT.

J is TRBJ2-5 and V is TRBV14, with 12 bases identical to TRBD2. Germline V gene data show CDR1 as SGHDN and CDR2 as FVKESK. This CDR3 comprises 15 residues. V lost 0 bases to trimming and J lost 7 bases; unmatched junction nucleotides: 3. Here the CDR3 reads CASSQELAGGGTQYF. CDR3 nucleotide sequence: TGTGCCAGCAGCCAAGAACTAGCGGGAGGAGGGACCCAGTACTTC.

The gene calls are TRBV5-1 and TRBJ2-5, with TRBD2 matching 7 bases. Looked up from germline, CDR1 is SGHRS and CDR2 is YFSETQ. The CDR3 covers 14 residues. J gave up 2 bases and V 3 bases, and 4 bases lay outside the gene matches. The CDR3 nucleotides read TGCGCCAGCAGCTGGGAGGGACTACAAGAGACCCAGTACTTC. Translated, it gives CASSWEGLQETQYF. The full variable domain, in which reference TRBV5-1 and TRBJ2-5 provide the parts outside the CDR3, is KAGVTQTPRYLIKTRGQQVTLSCSPISGHRSVSWYQQTPGQGLQFLFEYFSETQRNKGNFPGRFSGRQFSNSRSEMNVSTLELGDSALYLCASSWEGLQETQYFGPGTRLLVL.

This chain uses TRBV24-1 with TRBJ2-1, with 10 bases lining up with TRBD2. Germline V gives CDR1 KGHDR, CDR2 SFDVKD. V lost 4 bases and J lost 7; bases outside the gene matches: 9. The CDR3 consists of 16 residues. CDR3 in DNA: TGTGCCACCAGTGACTCCACTAGCGGGAAGATGAATGAGCAGTTCTTC. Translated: CATSDSTSGKMNEQFF.

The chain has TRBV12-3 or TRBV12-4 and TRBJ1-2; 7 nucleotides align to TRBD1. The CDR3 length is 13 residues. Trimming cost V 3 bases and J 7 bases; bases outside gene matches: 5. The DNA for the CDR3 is TGTGCCAGCAGTTTTCCAGGGGGTGGTGGCTACACCTTC. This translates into CASSFPGGGGYTF.

CDR3 amino acids: CASSLSRGSGNTEAFF. The CDR3, as DNA: TGTGCCAGCAGTTTATCGAGGGGGTCAGGGAACACTGAAGCTTTCTTT. The chain links TRBV27 to TRBJ1-1, with a possible D match to TRBD1 (6 bases). V lost 0 bases and J 1 base, leaving 12 bases between the germline ends. Germline V gene lookup returns CDR1 MNHEY and CDR2 SMNVEV (reference sequence). This CDR3 has 16 amino acids.

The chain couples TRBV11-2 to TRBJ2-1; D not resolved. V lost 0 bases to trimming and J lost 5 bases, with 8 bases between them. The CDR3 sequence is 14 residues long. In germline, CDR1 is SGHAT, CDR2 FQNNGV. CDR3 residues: CASSLDLLHNEQFF. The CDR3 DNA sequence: TGTGCCAGCAGCTTAGATTTACTCCACAATGAGCAGTTCTTC.

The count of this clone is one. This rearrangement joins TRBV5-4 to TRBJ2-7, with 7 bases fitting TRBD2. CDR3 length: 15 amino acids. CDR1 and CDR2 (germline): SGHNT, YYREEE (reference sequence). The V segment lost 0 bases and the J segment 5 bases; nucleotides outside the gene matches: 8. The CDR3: CASSLDGGRLNEQYF. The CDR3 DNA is TGTGCCAGCAGCTTGGATGGCGGGAGACTCAACGAGCAGTACTTC.

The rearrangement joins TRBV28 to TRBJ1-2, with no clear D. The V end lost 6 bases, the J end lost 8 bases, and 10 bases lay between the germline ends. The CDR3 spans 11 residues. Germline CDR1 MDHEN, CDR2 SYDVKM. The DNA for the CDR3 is TGTGCCAGCAGCAAAGCGCAGGGCTACACCTTC. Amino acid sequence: CASSKAQGYTF.

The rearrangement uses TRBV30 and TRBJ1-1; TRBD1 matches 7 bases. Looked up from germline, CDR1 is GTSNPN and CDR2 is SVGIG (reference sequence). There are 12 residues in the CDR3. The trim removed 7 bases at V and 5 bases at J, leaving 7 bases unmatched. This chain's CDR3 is CASTRGVTEAFF. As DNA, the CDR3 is TGTGCCTCCACCAGGGGGGTGACTGAAGCTTTCTTT.

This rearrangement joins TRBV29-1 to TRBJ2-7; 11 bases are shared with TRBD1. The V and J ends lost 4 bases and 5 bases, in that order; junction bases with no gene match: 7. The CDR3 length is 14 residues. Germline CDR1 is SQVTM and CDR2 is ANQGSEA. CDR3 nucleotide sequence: TGCAGCGTTGTTCGGGGGACAGGGGGGAACGAGCAGTACTTC. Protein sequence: CSVVRGTGGNEQYF.

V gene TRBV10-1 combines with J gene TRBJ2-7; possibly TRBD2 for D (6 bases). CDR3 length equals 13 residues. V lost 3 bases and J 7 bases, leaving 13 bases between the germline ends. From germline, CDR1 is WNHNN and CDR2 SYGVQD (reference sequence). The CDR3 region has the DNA TGCGCCAGCAGTGAATCGGGACTCCCGGAGCAGTACTTC. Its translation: CASSESGLPEQYF.

In nucleotides, the CDR3 is TGTGCCAGCAGCGTCTACCGGGACAGGGGAAACACTGAAGCTTTCTTT. Its protein is CASSVYRDRGNTEAFF. This chain connects TRBV9 to TRBJ1-1; 10 bases line up with TRBD1. J lost 2 bases, V lost 2 bases, and 6 bases had no gene match. The CDR3 sequence is 16 residues long. In germline, CDR1 is SGDLS, CDR2 YYNGEE.

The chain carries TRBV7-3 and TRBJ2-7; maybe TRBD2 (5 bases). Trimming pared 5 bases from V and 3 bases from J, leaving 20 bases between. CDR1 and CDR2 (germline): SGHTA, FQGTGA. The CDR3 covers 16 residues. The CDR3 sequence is CASSRSRGSAYYEQYF. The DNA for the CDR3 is TGTGCCAGCAGCCGGAGCCGGGGTTCAGCGTACTACGAGCAGTACTTC.

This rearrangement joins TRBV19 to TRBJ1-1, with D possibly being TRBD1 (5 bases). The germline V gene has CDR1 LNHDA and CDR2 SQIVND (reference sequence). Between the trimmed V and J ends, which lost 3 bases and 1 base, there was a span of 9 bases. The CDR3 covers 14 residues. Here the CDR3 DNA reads TGTGCCAGTAGTATCAGGGCCAGGAACACTGAAGCTTTCTTT. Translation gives CASSIRARNTEAFF.